These T cell receptor beta chains were read from a single sample in a study of identifying expanded T cells in peripheral blood. Sequencing used immunoSEQ multiplex PCR; TCRdb keeps in-frame clones, though not all of them. The sample comprises tens of thousands of clones, approximately 86% of which are singletons, and approximately 5.2% rests with the top ten. The sample taken for sequencing was blood. These receptors all stem from a person aged 18 to 69 in good health. The conserved cysteine and the conserved F or W are not part of the CDR3 here. Size is stated for part of the rows, as once, few or many counts, or as a class when the clone is expanded.

clone_size: NA
v_call: TRBV7-2
cdr3_aa: ASSSGTGGFRSNQPQH

clone_size: NA
v_call: TRBV6-5
cdr3_aa: ASRFRSEAF

clone_size: NA
v_call: TRBV5-1
cdr3_aa: ASSLEGVDQPQH

clone_size: once
v_call: TRBV19
cdr3_aa: ASNGGVGDTQY

clone_size: NA
v_call: TRBV2
cdr3_aa: ARRDDVSGELF

clone_size: NA
v_call: TRBV5-4
cdr3_aa: ASSLRILSGGEETQY

clone_size: NA
v_call: TRBV29-1
cdr3_aa: SSPVGGASTEAF

clone_size: NA
v_call: TRBV29-1
cdr3_aa: SVGGMGRGYT

clone_size: NA
v_call: TRBV6-5
cdr3_aa: ASSYSSPQTDTQY

clone_size: NA
v_call: TRBV12-5
cdr3_aa: ASGLVTGHKTDSNQPQH

clone_size: NA
v_call: TRBV27
cdr3_aa: ASSLASGSFGYT

clone_size: NA
v_call: TRBV11-2
cdr3_aa: ASSFQDRGYEQY

clone_size: NA
v_call: TRBV5-1
cdr3_aa: ASRGDSTYNEQF

clone_size: NA
v_call: TRBV19
cdr3_aa: ASSTGGNEQF

clone_size: NA
v_call: TRBV7-2
cdr3_aa: ASSLLGGAGNQPQH

clone_size: NA
v_call: TRBV2
cdr3_aa: ASSVQGAEAF

clone_size: NA
v_call: TRBV27
cdr3_aa: ASMGGGYEQY